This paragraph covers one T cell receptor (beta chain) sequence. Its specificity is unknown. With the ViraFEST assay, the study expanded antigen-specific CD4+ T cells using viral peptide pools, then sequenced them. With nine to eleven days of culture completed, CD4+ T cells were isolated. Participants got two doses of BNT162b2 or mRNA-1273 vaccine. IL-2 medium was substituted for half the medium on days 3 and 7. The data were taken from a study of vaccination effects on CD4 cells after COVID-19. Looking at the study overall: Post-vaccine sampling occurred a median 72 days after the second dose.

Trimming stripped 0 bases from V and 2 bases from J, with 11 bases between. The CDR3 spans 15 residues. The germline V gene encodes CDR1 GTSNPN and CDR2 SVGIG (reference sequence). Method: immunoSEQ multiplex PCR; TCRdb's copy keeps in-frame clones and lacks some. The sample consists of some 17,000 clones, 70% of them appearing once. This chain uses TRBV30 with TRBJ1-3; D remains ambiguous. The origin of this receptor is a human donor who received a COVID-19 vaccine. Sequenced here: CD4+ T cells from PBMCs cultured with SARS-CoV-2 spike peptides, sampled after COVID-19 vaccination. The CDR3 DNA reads TGTGCCTGGAGTGTATGGGTAGGGACTGGAAACACCATATATTTT. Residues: CAWSVWVGTGNTIYF.